The rows below give T cell receptor beta chains drawn from one sample of a study of blood T cell repertoires in COVID-19. Assay: immunoSEQ multiplex PCR; the TCRdb copy retains only in-frame clones and omits some. The table has around 200,000 clones, around 90% seen once. The specimen was peripheral blood. The receptors were gathered from a man aged 35-49 years with acute or convalescent COVID-19. CDR3s include the opening cysteine and the closing phenylalanine or tryptophan. Each record gives: V gene, J gene, D gene, CDR3 length, clone size, CDR3 DNA, CDR3 protein. A D gene is named only where the DNA matches it firmly. Size tells how often a clone was seen (once, few, many) or the class of an expanded clone, and some rows leave it out.

>TRBV19|TRBJ2-1|TRBD2|13|-
TGTGCCAGTAGTATGGGACTAGCGGATGAGCAGTTCTTC
CASSMGLADEQFF
>TRBV5-1|TRBJ2-7|TRBD2|13|once
TGCGCCAGCAGCACGGGACTAGCGTGCGAGCAGTACTTC
CASSTGLACEQYF
>TRBV6-2/TRBV6-3|TRBJ2-2|-|16|-
TGTGCCAGCAGTTACACCAGGTCGGCGCACACCGGGGAGCTGTTTTTT
CASSYTRSAHTGELFF
>TRBV19|TRBJ1-5|-|14|-
TGTGCCAGTAGTATGGGCCCCGCTAATCAGCCCCAGCATTTT
CASSMGPANQPQHF
>TRBV13|TRBJ2-6|TRBD1|17|-
TGTGCCAGCAGCGGCAGGGGGACCGCCTCTGGGGCCAACGTCCTGACTTTC
CASSGRGTASGANVLTF
>TRBV19|TRBJ1-5|-|18|-
TGTGCCAGTAGTATAGATCGTATGACACATTATAGCAATCAGCCCCAGCATTTT
CASSIDRMTHYSNQPQHF
>TRBV9|TRBJ1-6|TRBD1|13|-
TGTGCCAGCAGCGGACAGGGTAACTCACCCCTCCACTTT
CASSGQGNSPLHF
>TRBV5-1|TRBJ2-7|TRBD1|14|once
TGCGCCAGCAGCAAGGACAGGGGGGACTACGAGCAGTACTTC
CASSKDRGDYEQYF
>TRBV20-1|TRBJ2-5|-|15|-
TGCAGTGCTAGTGTCTTGGGGCGGAACCAAGAGACCCAGTACTTC
CSASVLGRNQETQYF
>TRBV11-3|TRBJ2-3|TRBD1|16|once
TGTGCCAGCAGCCCTGGGACAGGGAAGGGTACAGATACGCAGTATTTT
CASSPGTGKGTDTQYF
>TRBV3-1/TRBV3-2|TRBJ2-5|-|14|-
TGTGCCAGCAGCCTTGGACTACTTCAAGAGACCCAGTACTTC
CASSLGLLQETQYF
>TRBV25-1|TRBJ1-1|TRBD1|15|-
TGTGCCAGCAGTGATCGTCTCACAGGGGGCACTGAAGCTTTCTTT
CASSDRLTGGTEAFF
>TRBV2|TRBJ1-1|TRBD1|15|-
TGTGCCAGCAGTGAACGGACAGGGGGCATCACTGAAGCTTTCTTT
CASSERTGGITEAFF
>TRBV19|TRBJ2-1|-|15|-
TGTGCCAGTACCGGAGACGGTAGCTCCTACAATGAGCAGTTCTTC
CASTGDGSSYNEQFF
>TRBV5-4|TRBJ2-1|TRBD2|16|once
TGTGCCATGCGAAAGTGGGCTAGCGGGGGGAACAATGAGCAGTTCTTC
CAMRKWASGGNNEQFF
>TRBV7-6|TRBJ1-1|-|15|-
TGTGCCAGCAGCTTACAGGGCGGGGTGGGAACTGAAGCTTTCTTT
CASSLQGGVGTEAFF
>TRBV7-2|TRBJ2-7|TRBD1|17|-
TGTGCCAGCAGCCCTCCCCCGACAGGGGCTAGCTCCTACGAGCAGTACTTC
CASSPPPTGASSYEQYF
>TRBV24-1|TRBJ2-4|-|13|-
TGTGCCACCAGTGACTACCCAAAAAACATTCAGTACTTC
CATSDYPKNIQYF
>TRBV28|TRBJ1-5|-|13|-
TGTGCCAGCAGCCACAATATCAATCAGCCCCAGCATTTT
CASSHNINQPQHF
>TRBV3-1/TRBV3-2|TRBJ2-1|-|14|-
TGTGCCAGCAGCCAAGCCGGGGATATGGGTGAGCAGTTCTTC
CASSQAGDMGEQFF
>TRBV3-1/TRBV3-2|TRBJ2-5|TRBD2|16|-
TGTGCCAGCAGCCATATAGCGGGGGGGGACCAAGAGACCCAGTACTTC
CASSHIAGGDQETQYF
>TRBV19|TRBJ2-7|TRBD2|15|-
TGTGCCAGTAGCGCCCTAGCGGGGGGGATTGGCGAGCAGTACTTC
CASSALAGGIGEQYF
>TRBV3-1/TRBV3-2|TRBJ1-5|-|17|-
TGTGCCAGCAGCCATTCAGGGGTTTTGGGGAACAATCAGCCCCAGCATTTT
CASSHSGVLGNNQPQHF
>TRBV6-5|TRBJ1-1|-|13|-
TGTGCCAGCAAGGTCCAGGGAGGCACTGAAGCTTTCTTT
CASKVQGGTEAFF
>TRBV19|TRBJ2-7|TRBD2|14|-
TGTGCCAGTAGTACCGCGGGACTAGCCTACGAGCAGTACTTC
CASSTAGLAYEQYF
>TRBV6-5|TRBJ2-7|-|12|-
TGTGCCTCTCGGTTGAGGTTTGGGGAGCAGTACTTC
CASRLRFGEQYF
>TRBV4-3|TRBJ1-2|-|13|-
TGCGCCAGCAGCCAAACTTATATGGTTGGCTACACCTTC
CASSQTYMVGYTF
>TRBV27|TRBJ2-1|-|15|-
TGTGCCAGCAGTCGGGACACCAGCTCCTACAATGAGCAGTTCTTC
CASSRDTSSYNEQFF
>TRBV11-1|TRBJ2-1|-|11|-
TGTGCCAGCAGCTTAGTTTGGGGGGAGTTCTTC
CASSLVWGEFF
>TRBV7-6|TRBJ1-1|TRBD1|18|-
TGTGCCAGCAGCCTAAGCCCGGGACAGGGGGCATCAAACACTGAAGCTTTCTTT
CASSLSPGQGASNTEAFF
>TRBV27|TRBJ2-2|-|15|-
TGTGCCAGCAGTTTAAACGGAGGGTGGGTCGGGGAGCTGTTTTTT
CASSLNGGWVGELFF
>TRBV12-5|TRBJ1-4|TRBD1|16|-
TGTGCTAGTGGTTTGGTGGGGACAGCCAATAATGAAAAACTGTTTTTT
CASGLVGTANNEKLFF
>TRBV6-5|TRBJ1-1|-|14|-
TGTGCCAGCAGTTACAGGTCAGGGCTCACTGAAGCTTTCTTT
CASSYRSGLTEAFF
>TRBV5-1|TRBJ2-3|-|17|-
TGCGCCAGCAGCTCAAAAACAGGGCGCCAAATCACAGATACGCAGTATTTT
CASSSKTGRQITDTQYF
>TRBV19|TRBJ1-1|TRBD1|16|-
TGTGCCAGTAGTACACCTTGGGACAGGGGTAGGCCTGAAGCTTTCTTT
CASSTPWDRGRPEAFF
>TRBV15|TRBJ1-4|TRBD1|15|few
TGTGCCACCAGCAGGGAGACAGGGCCAAATGAAAAACTGTTTTTT
CATSRETGPNEKLFF
>TRBV5-4|TRBJ1-2|-|13|-
TGTGCCAGCAGCTTGGGGGGGGGCTCTGGCTACACCTTC
CASSLGGGSGYTF
>TRBV4-1|TRBJ2-1|TRBD2|19|-
TGCGCCAGCAGCCAACCACCCAGCCGAGGACTAGCGGGGGCTAATGAGCAGTTCTTC
CASSQPPSRGLAGANEQFF
>TRBV6-1|TRBJ2-7|-|15|-
TGTGCCAGCAGTGAAGCCCAGGGGCCATCCTACGAGCAGTACTTC
CASSEAQGPSYEQYF
>TRBV27|TRBJ1-5|TRBD1|15|once
TGTGCCAGCAGTAGGACAGGGGGGAGCGAACAGCCCCAGCATTTT
CASSRTGGSEQPQHF
>TRBV5-1|TRBJ2-5|TRBD2|17|-
TGCGCCAGCAGCTTGGCCGAACTAGCGGGGGCCCAAGAGACCCAGTACTTC
CASSLAELAGAQETQYF
>TRBV4-3|TRBJ2-1|TRBD2|15|-
TGCGCCAGCAGCCGTCTAGCGGGGGGGGGCAATGAGCAGTTCTTC
CASSRLAGGGNEQFF
>TRBV30|TRBJ1-6|-|14|-
TGTGCCTGGAGTGAGAACAGGGATAATTCACCCCTCCACTTT
CAWSENRDNSPLHF
>TRBV5-1|TRBJ1-1|-|13|-
TGCGCCAGCAGCCCGCGGGTTAACACTGAAGCTTTCTTT
CASSPRVNTEAFF
>TRBV2|TRBJ2-7|-|18|-
TGTGCCAGCAGTCTAACCCCCCCCCAGGCTAGCGTTGGGTACGAGCAGTACTTC
CASSLTPPQASVGYEQYF
>TRBV25-1|TRBJ1-1|TRBD1|17|-
TGTGCCAGCAGTGCTATAACCGGGACAGGGCCGGGTACTGAAGCTTTCTTT
CASSAITGTGPGTEAFF
>TRBV29-1|TRBJ2-2|-|14|-
TGCAGCGTTTCGACACATACGAACACCGGGGAGCTGTTTTTT
CSVSTHTNTGELFF
>TRBV7-9|TRBJ1-1|-|14|once
TGTGCCAGCAGCTTTGGAGTAATGAACACTGAAGCTTTCTTT
CASSFGVMNTEAFF
>TRBV15|TRBJ2-7|TRBD2|18|-
TGTGCCACCAGCAGAGATCGGGCGGGGAGGGTCACCTCCTACGAGCAGTACTTC
CATSRDRAGRVTSYEQYF
>TRBV7-2|TRBJ2-7|TRBD2|16|once
TGTGCCAGCAGCTTAGTTAGCGGGGGGACCCCCTACGAGCAGTACTTC
CASSLVSGGTPYEQYF